This T cell receptor beta chain was found in a study of blood T cells in healthy people across ages. The CDR3 is made up of 16 amino acids. CDR1 is SGHVS and CDR2 is FQNEAQ in the germline V gene. V shed 2 bases and J shed 4 bases, with 17 bases lying between them. Next came a second PCR, run for roughly 6 to 11 cycles, which used a sample-barcoded 5' primer along with a J-beta primer mix. TCRdb independently ran MiXCR on the 5' RACE reads; one entry per CDR3 protein. The sample records approximately 900,000 distinct CDR3 sequences, 25% to 30% being singletons. The table lists this clonotype with a few counts. The same sample was also studied in work on T cells of mothers and their children.

Sequenced material: blood. This receptor was taken from a woman aged 40 to 50 in good health. J is TRBJ1-2 and V is TRBV7-8, with a tentative D call TRBD1 (5 bases). CDR3 sequence: CASSLSKRGGLYGYTF. The CDR3, as DNA: TGTGCCAGCAGCTTATCGAAACGGGGCGGGCTCTATGGCTACACCTTC.